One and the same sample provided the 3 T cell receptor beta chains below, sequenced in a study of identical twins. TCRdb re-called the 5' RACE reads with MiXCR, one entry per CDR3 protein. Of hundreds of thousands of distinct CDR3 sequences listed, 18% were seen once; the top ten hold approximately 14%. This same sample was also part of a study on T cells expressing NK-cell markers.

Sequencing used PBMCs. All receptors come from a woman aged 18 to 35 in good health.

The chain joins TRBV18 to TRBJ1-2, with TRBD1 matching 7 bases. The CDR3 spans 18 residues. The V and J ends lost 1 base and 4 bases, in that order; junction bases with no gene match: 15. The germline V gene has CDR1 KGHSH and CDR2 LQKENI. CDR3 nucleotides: TGTGCCAGCTCACCACGTAGAGGATCAGGGGGATTCGGCTATGGCTACACCTTC. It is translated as CASSPRRGSGGFGYGYTF.

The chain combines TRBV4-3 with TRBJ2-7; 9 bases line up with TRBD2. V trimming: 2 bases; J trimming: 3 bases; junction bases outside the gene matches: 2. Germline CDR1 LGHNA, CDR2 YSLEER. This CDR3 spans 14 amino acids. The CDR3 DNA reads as TGCGCCAGCAGCCAAAATAGCGGGAGCTACGAGCAGTACTTC. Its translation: CASSQNSGSYEQYF.

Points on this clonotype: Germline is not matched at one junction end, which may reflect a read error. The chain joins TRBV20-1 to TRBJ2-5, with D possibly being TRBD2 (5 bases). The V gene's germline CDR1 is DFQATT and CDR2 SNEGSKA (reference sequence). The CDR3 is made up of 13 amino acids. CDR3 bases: TGCAGTGCTAGTAGGACTTCGAAAGAGAACCAGTACTTC. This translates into CSASRTSKENQYF.